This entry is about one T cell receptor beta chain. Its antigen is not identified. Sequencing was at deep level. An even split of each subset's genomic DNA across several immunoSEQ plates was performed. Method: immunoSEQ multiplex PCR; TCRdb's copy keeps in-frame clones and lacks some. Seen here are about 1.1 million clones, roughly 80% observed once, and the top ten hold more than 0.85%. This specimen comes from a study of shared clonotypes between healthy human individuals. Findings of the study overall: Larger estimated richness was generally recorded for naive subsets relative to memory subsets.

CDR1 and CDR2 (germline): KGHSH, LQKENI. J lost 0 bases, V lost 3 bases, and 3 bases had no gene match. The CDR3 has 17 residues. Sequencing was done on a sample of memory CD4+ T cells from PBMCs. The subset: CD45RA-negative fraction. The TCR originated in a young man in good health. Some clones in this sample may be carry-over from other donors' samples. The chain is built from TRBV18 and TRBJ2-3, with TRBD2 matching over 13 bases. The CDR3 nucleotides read TGTGCCAGCTCACCGGGACTAGCGGGGACTAGCACAGATACGCAGTATTTT. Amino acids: CASSPGLAGTSTDTQYF.